The following is a T cell receptor beta chain sequence with its context. The sample belongs to a study of shared clonotypes between healthy human individuals. Study-level background: The cohort comprised a couple of women and a few men. Their ages spanned 18 to 49 years.

The CDR3 runs 19 residues. V shed 6 bases, J shed 1 base, and the junction held 21 bases outside the gene matches. The V gene's germline CDR1 is KGHSH and CDR2 LQKENI. The assay was immunoSEQ multiplex PCR, and TCRdb's table has in-frame clones only and misses some. The sample carries around 1.1 million clones, 77% recorded once. Researchers partitioned CD4+ cells into CD45RA+ naive and CD45RA-negative memory subsets. The clonotype was recovered from a man aged 18-30 years in good health. Some clones in this sample may be carry-over from other donors' samples. The genes are TRBV18 and TRBJ2-7; 7 bases align to TRBD2. Sequencing was performed on memory CD4+ T cells from PBMCs. This sample's subset: CD45RA-negative fraction. The CDR3 DNA is TGTGCCAGCTCGGGTTCCGGGCTACTGAGGGGAGCGGGATCCTACGAGCAGTACTTC. As protein: CASSGSGLLRGAGSYEQYF.